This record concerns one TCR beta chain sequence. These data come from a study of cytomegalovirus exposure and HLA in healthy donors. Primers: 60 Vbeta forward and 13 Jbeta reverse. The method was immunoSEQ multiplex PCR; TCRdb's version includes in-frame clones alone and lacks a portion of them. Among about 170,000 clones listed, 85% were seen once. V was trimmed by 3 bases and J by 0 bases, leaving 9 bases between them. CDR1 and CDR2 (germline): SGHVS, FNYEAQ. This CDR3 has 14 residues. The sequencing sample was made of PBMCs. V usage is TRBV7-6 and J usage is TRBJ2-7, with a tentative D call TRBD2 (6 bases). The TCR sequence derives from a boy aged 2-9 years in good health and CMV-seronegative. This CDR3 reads CASSLAGSSYEQYF. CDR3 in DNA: TGTGCCAGCAGCTTGGCGGGGAGCTCCTACGAGCAGTACTTC.